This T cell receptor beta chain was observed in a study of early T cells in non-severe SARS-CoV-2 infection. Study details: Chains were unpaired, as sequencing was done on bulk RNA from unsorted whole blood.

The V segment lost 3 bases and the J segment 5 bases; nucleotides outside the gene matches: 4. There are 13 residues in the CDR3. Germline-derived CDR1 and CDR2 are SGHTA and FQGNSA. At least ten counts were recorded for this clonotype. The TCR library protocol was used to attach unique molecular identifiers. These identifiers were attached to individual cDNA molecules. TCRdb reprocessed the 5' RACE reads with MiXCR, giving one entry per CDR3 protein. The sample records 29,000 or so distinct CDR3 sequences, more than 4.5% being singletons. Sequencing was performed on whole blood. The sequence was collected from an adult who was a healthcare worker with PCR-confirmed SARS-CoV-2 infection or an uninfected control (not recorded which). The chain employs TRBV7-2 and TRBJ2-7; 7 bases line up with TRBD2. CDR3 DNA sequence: TGTGCCAGCAGCTTGGGAGCGGGAAACGAGCAGTACTTC. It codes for CASSLGAGNEQYF.